This is a list of T cell receptor beta chains from one sample in a study of T cell responses to AZD1222 COVID-19 vaccine. Libraries were prepared by immunoSEQ multiplex PCR; TCRdb keeps only in-frame clonotypes and omits some of them. The sample has about 130,000 clones, roughly 89% seen once. This specimen was peripheral blood, taken 28 days after the second AZD1222 dose. The receptors were gathered from an adult who received the AZD1222 COVID-19 vaccine. The CDR3 runs from the conserved cysteine through the conserved F or W. The D gene is left open where the match is weak. Clone size is given for some rows only: seen once, a few or many times, or a class if the clone is expanded.

D	V	J	size	DNA	CDR3
NA	TRBV7-2	TRBJ1-2	NA	TGTGCCAGCAGCTTAGGGCCGACAATTGTCAATGGCTACACCTTC	CASSLGPTIVNGYTF
NA	TRBV10-3	TRBJ2-7	NA	TGTGCCATCAGCGAAAGAACAGGGGGGGATGGCGAGCAGTACTTC	CAISERTGGDGEQYF
TRBD2	TRBV7-3	TRBJ2-3	NA	TGTGCCAGCAGTCCAGGACTAGCGGGGTGGGCAGATACGCAGTATTTT	CASSPGLAGWADTQYF
NA	TRBV7-8	TRBJ2-7	NA	TGTGCCAGCTGTCTGACAGGTTTAGCTAATGAGCAGTACTTC	CASCLTGLANEQYF
NA	TRBV6-5	TRBJ1-6	NA	TGTGCCAGCAGTTACTCAGGGTTGGGATCACCCCTCCACTTT	CASSYSGLGSPLHF
NA	TRBV5-1	TRBJ1-1	NA	TGCGCCAGCAGCTTCAAGGACACTGAAGCTTTCTTT	CASSFKDTEAFF
TRBD2	TRBV24-1	TRBJ2-1	NA	TGTGCCACCAGTGACCCAGCCGGGACTACAAGCTCCTACAATGAGCAGTTCTTC	CATSDPAGTTSSYNEQFF
TRBD2	TRBV5-8	TRBJ2-1	NA	TGTGCCAGCACCGGGAGGTTACAGATCTACAATGAGCAGTTCTTC	CASTGRLQIYNEQFF
NA	TRBV9	TRBJ2-5	NA	TGTGCCAGCAGCGTAGCTAGCCAGGGCTACTCGGAGACCCAGTACTTC	CASSVASQGYSETQYF
TRBD2	TRBV11-3	TRBJ2-1	NA	TGTGCCAGCAGCCAATCCCTAGCGGGAGATCACAATGAGCAGTTCTTC	CASSQSLAGDHNEQFF
NA	TRBV5-5	TRBJ2-7	NA	TGTGCCAGCAGCCTCGACAGTGGGGTCTACGAGCAGTACTTC	CASSLDSGVYEQYF
TRBD2	TRBV14	TRBJ2-3	NA	TGTGCCAGCAGCCAATTTTTGCCTAGCGGAGATACGCAGTATTTT	CASSQFLPSGDTQYF
NA	TRBV6-5	TRBJ2-7	NA	TGTGCCAGCAGCCTCGGGACCCTCGGGGAGCAGTACTTC	CASSLGTLGEQYF
NA	TRBV18	TRBJ1-6	NA	TGTGCCAGCTCACAAAATCAGGGAAACGGATCACCCCTCCACTTT	CASSQNQGNGSPLHF
NA	TRBV7-9	TRBJ2-2	NA	TGTGCCAGCAGCTTAGTGCAGGCGAACACCGGGGAGCTGTTTTTT	CASSLVQANTGELFF
TRBD2	TRBV18	TRBJ2-2	NA	TGTGCCAGCTCACCGACTAGCGGGAGGGCAACCGGGGAGCTGTTTTTT	CASSPTSGRATGELFF
NA	TRBV9	TRBJ2-2	NA	TGTGCCAGCAGCGTAGCCGGGGACACCGGGGAGCTGTTTTTT	CASSVAGDTGELFF
NA	TRBV19	TRBJ1-2	NA	TGTGCCAGTAGGGGTACAGGACTCTATGGCTACACCTTC	CASRGTGLYGYTF
NA	TRBV27	TRBJ1-3	NA	TGTGCCAGCAGGGGGAACTCTGGAAACACCATATATTTT	CASRGNSGNTIYF
NA	TRBV30	TRBJ1-2	NA	TGTGCCTGGAGTTTAGCGGGGGCGAGCGGCTACACCTTC	CAWSLAGASGYTF
NA	TRBV3-1/TRBV3-2	TRBJ1-3	NA	TGTGCCAGCAGCCAAGGGTCGGGGGCTTACTCTGGAAACACCATATATTTT	CASSQGSGAYSGNTIYF
NA	TRBV7-2	TRBJ1-1	NA	TGTGCCAGCAGCCCCTGGGCCAGCATCGAAGCTTTCTTT	CASSPWASIEAFF
NA	TRBV24-1	TRBJ2-1	NA	TGTGCCACCAGTGAAGACGGGTCGTCCTACAATGAGCAGTTCTTC	CATSEDGSSYNEQFF
NA	TRBV7-6	TRBJ1-5	NA	TGTGCCAGCAGCTTAGTTGTTCTGGGAAGCAATCAGCCCCAGCATTTT	CASSLVVLGSNQPQHF
TRBD2	TRBV20-1	TRBJ2-1	NA	TGCAGTGCTAGTGGACTAGCGGCATACAATGAGCAGTTCTTC	CSASGLAAYNEQFF
TRBD1	TRBV6-5	TRBJ2-1	NA	TGTGCCAGCAAGGGGGACAGAATATACAATGAGCAGTTCTTC	CASKGDRIYNEQFF
NA	TRBV18	TRBJ1-2	NA	TGTGCCAGCTCACCCGGGACGGGCTATGGCTACACCTTC	CASSPGTGYGYTF
NA	TRBV7-9	TRBJ2-2	NA	TGTGCCAGCAGCCTACACTCCGGGACGGTTATATGGACCGGGGAGCTGTTTTTT	CASSLHSGTVIWTGELFF
TRBD1	TRBV5-4	TRBJ1-1	few	TGTGCCAGCAGGGCAGGGGGTTTTTGGAACACTGAAGCTTTCTTT	CASRAGGFWNTEAFF
TRBD1	TRBV28	TRBJ2-1	NA	TGTGCCAGCAGGCAGGGGGGGGACAGGGTTGAGCAGTTCTTC	CASRQGGDRVEQFF
NA	TRBV7-6	TRBJ2-5	NA	TGTGCCAGCAGCTTCGACTTTTCTGGAGGGGGGCGGGAGACCCAGTACTTC	CASSFDFSGGGRETQYF
NA	TRBV6-6	TRBJ2-4	NA	TGTGCCAGCAGTTACGTGATGGGAACGGACCCGGAACACTTC	CASSYVMGTDPEHF
NA	TRBV12-3/TRBV12-4	TRBJ1-5	NA	TGTGCCAGCAGTAGCTCAGGGGATCAGCCCCAGCATTTT	CASSSSGDQPQHF
NA	TRBV4-3	TRBJ2-2	NA	TGCGCCAGCAGCCCCGTAAGTACTGCCACAGCGATGAACACCGGGGAGCTGTTTTTT	CASSPVSTATAMNTGELFF
NA	TRBV24-1	TRBJ2-7	NA	TGTGCCACCAGTTGGGACACTTTCTATTACGAGCAGTACTTC	CATSWDTFYYEQYF
NA	TRBV7-3	TRBJ1-1	NA	TGTGCCAGCAGCCCAACAGTGAACACTGAAGCTTTCTTT	CASSPTVNTEAFF
NA	TRBV7-9	TRBJ2-7	NA	TGTGCCAGCAGCTTAGCTTTACAGGGTGGTGAGCAGTACTTC	CASSLALQGGEQYF
NA	TRBV19	TRBJ2-6	NA	TGTGCCAGTAGTATAAGCGGGGCCAACGTCCTGACTTTC	CASSISGANVLTF
TRBD1	TRBV3-1/TRBV3-2	TRBJ1-5	NA	TGTGCCAGCAGCCAAAACAGGGGGGATCAGCCCCAGCATTTT	CASSQNRGDQPQHF